This is a list of T cell receptor beta chains from one sample in a study of OX40 agonist ivuxolimab in advanced cancers. The method was immunoSEQ multiplex PCR; TCRdb's version includes in-frame clones alone and lacks a portion of them. The sample records 10,000 to 13,000 clones, over 60% being singletons. The source was CD4+ or CD8+ T cells sorted from blood, collected in a trial of the OX40 agonist ivuxolimab. The receptor source for this set is an adult with an advanced solid tumor such as melanoma, head and neck, liver or kidney cancer. Each CDR3 is given with its conserved first and last residue. The D gene is left open where the match is weak. Not every row has a clone size; where given, it reads once, few, many or a size class.

>TRBJ1-1|-|TRBV7-9|-
TGTGCCAGCAGCCCTAGTAGGGCAAGGGGAAACACTGAAGCTTTCTTT
CASSPSRARGNTEAFF
>TRBJ2-1|-|TRBV7-3|-
TGTGCCAGCAGCTTAAACGCAGGGGAGACCTACAATGAGCAGTTCTTC
CASSLNAGETYNEQFF
>TRBJ1-1|-|TRBV5-4|-
TGTGCCAGCAGCTTATCGAACACTGAAGCTTTCTTT
CASSLSNTEAFF
>TRBJ1-5|-|TRBV27|TRBD1
TGTGCCAGCAGTTTACGACAGGGCGGCCAGCCCCAGCATTTT
CASSLRQGGQPQHF
>TRBJ2-7|-|TRBV28|TRBD1
TGTGCCAGCAGTCCCATAACGATCCGGGACAGCTCCTACGAGCAGTACTTC
CASSPITIRDSSYEQYF
>TRBJ1-4|once|TRBV29-1|-
TGCAGCGGCGGAGAAGGCGATCGACTGTTTTTT
CSGGEGDRLFF
>TRBJ2-1|-|TRBV25-1|-
TGTGCCAGCAGTGAGGGAGGAAATGAGCAGTTCTTC
CASSEGGNEQFF
>TRBJ2-7|-|TRBV11-2|-
TGTGCCAGCAGCTTAGAACGGCAGTTCCTACGAGGGCAGTACTTC
CASSLERQFLRGQYF
>TRBJ2-1|few|TRBV7-6|-
TGTGCCAGCAGCTTAGTGACAGCCTCCTACAATGAGCAGTTCTTC
CASSLVTASYNEQFF
>TRBJ2-1|-|TRBV29-1|TRBD2
TGCAGCGTTGAAGGGCTAGCGGGGTCCTACAATGAGCAGTTCTTC
CSVEGLAGSYNEQFF
>TRBJ1-2|-|TRBV18|TRBD1
TGTGCCAGCTCACCGGGACAGCCGAACTATTATGGCTACACCTTC
CASSPGQPNYYGYTF
>TRBJ1-1|-|TRBV29-1|-
TGCAGCGTTGAGGGCCAGGGTCTGGAAGCTTTCTTT
CSVEGQGLEAFF
>TRBJ2-7|-|TRBV5-5|TRBD1
TGTGCCAGCAGCTTGTTCGGGACAGGGGACGAGCAGTACTTC
CASSLFGTGDEQYF
>TRBJ1-2|-|TRBV19|-
TGTGCCAGTAGTATAGGGGGCAGTAACTATGGCTACACCTTC
CASSIGGSNYGYTF
>TRBJ2-7|medium-sized|TRBV7-8|-
TGTGCCAGCAGCACTCCGGAGTCCTCCTACGAGCAGTACTTC
CASSTPESSYEQYF
>TRBJ2-2|once|TRBV5-4|TRBD2
TGTGCCAGCAGCTTACCGACTAGCGGGAGGGACACCGGGGAGCTGTTTTTT
CASSLPTSGRDTGELFF
>TRBJ2-5|-|TRBV30|-
TGTGCCTGGAGTCCTAAGGTGGGGGGGCCCGAGACCCAGTACTTC
CAWSPKVGGPETQYF
>TRBJ2-1|-|TRBV13|-
TGTGCCAGCAGCTTAGGGGTCGCGGGTTACAATGAGCAGTTCTTC
CASSLGVAGYNEQFF
>TRBJ2-7|-|TRBV19|-
TGTGCCAGTAGTACACTGGACGTTGCCTACGAGCAGTACTTC
CASSTLDVAYEQYF
>TRBJ2-2|-|TRBV19|-
TGTGCCAGTAGTGGAGCAGGGGGGACGAACACCGGGGAGCTGTTTTTT
CASSGAGGTNTGELFF
>TRBJ2-7|-|TRBV4-1|-
TGCGCCAGCAGCCAAGACAGGACCTACGAGCAGTACTTC
CASSQDRTYEQYF
>TRBJ2-5|-|TRBV7-6|-
TGTGCCAGCAGCTTAGGGTCAGGAAGAGAACCCCAGTACTTC
CASSLGSGREPQYF
>TRBJ2-1|-|TRBV7-3|TRBD1
TGTGCCAGCAGCCACGCTGGGCAGGGGGCTCGGAATGAGCAGTTCTTC
CASSHAGQGARNEQFF
>TRBJ2-7|-|TRBV25-1|TRBD2
TGTGCCAGCAGTGACTACCGAGCGGGAGGCCCCGAGCAGTACTTC
CASSDYRAGGPEQYF
>TRBJ2-2|-|TRBV6-5|-
TGTGCCAGCAGTTACGGGGGCACGAACACCGGGGAGCTGTTTTTT
CASSYGGTNTGELFF
>TRBJ2-3|-|TRBV19|-
TGTGCCAGTAGTACTTTCATCGGGACTGACACAGATACGCAGTATTTT
CASSTFIGTDTDTQYF
>TRBJ2-3|-|TRBV4-1|-
TGCGCCAGCAGCCAAGTGGAGGGAGGCGGCACAGATACGCAGTATTTT
CASSQVEGGGTDTQYF
>TRBJ2-5|-|TRBV4-2|TRBD2
TGTGCCAGCAGCCTGACTAGCGGGGTAGAGACCCAGTACTTC
CASSLTSGVETQYF
>TRBJ1-2|-|TRBV28|TRBD1
TGTGCCAGCAGTTTTAGGACAGGGAGCTATGGCTACACCTTC
CASSFRTGSYGYTF
>TRBJ1-1|-|TRBV19|-
TGTGCCAGTAGTATTTGGGCCCCGAACACTGAAGCTTTCTTT
CASSIWAPNTEAFF
>TRBJ2-7|-|TRBV4-2|-
TGTGCCAGCAGCCAAGAAGACAGCCCACTCTACGAGCAGTACTTC
CASSQEDSPLYEQYF
>TRBJ1-1|-|TRBV5-6|-
TGTGCCAGCAGCTCACAGGGATCCTACACTGAAGCTTTCTTT
CASSSQGSYTEAFF
>TRBJ2-1|-|TRBV9|TRBD2
TGTGCCAGCAGCTCCTATAGCGGGAACTCCTACAATGAGCAGTTCTTC
CASSSYSGNSYNEQFF
>TRBJ1-1|-|TRBV15|-
TGTGCCACCAGCAGATCAAGGGCAGGGACTGAAGCTTTCTTT
CATSRSRAGTEAFF
>TRBJ1-1|-|TRBV2|TRBD1
TGTGCCACCAACCTTCTCCCGGGACAGATGAACACTGAAGCTTTCTTT
CATNLLPGQMNTEAFF
>TRBJ2-3|-|TRBV11-2|TRBD2
TGTGCCAGCAGCACTACTAGCGGGAGGTACACAGATACGCAGTATTTT
CASSTTSGRYTDTQYF
>TRBJ2-2|-|TRBV11-3|-
TGTGCCAGCAGCTTAGATAGCTGGGGGCAGGCGAACACCGGGGAGCTGTTTTTT
CASSLDSWGQANTGELFF
>TRBJ2-7|-|TRBV28|-
TGTGCCAGCAGTTTTTATGGAGAGGGCCTACCCTACGAGCAGTACTTC
CASSFYGEGLPYEQYF
>TRBJ2-7|-|TRBV10-3|-
TGTGCCATCAGTGAGGGGGTCGAGCAGTACTTC
CAISEGVEQYF
>TRBJ2-6|-|TRBV27|-
TGTGCCAGCAGTTTCTCCTCTGGGGCCAACGTCCTGACTTTC
CASSFSSGANVLTF
>TRBJ2-3|-|TRBV16|-
TGTGCCAGCAGCCAATCCGGGACTCCAACTAGCACAGATACGCAGTATTTT
CASSQSGTPTSTDTQYF
>TRBJ1-2|-|TRBV5-4|-
TGTGCCAGCAGTTTTGGGACTGACTATGGCTACACCTTC
CASSFGTDYGYTF
>TRBJ1-1|medium-sized|TRBV6-4|-
TGTGCCAGCACCACCTCTCCGGGGAACACTGAAGCTTTCTTT
CASTTSPGNTEAFF
>TRBJ2-7|-|TRBV19|TRBD2
TGTGCCAGTAGTATAGTTGCGACTAGCGGTTCCTACGAGCAGTACTTC
CASSIVATSGSYEQYF
>TRBJ2-7|-|TRBV4-3|-
TGCGCCAGCAGCCAAGATGTCTGGGTCTACGAGCAGTACTTC
CASSQDVWVYEQYF
>TRBJ2-5|-|TRBV7-7|TRBD1
TGTGCCAGCAGCTTTAGGACAGGGGAAGAGACCCAGTACTTC
CASSFRTGEETQYF